This is a list of T cell receptor beta chains from one sample in a study of blood T cell repertoires in COVID-19. The data were produced by immunoSEQ multiplex PCR, yet TCRdb's version contains in-frame clones alone and is incomplete. The table shows over 150,000 clones, with 88% occurring only once. The specimen sequenced was peripheral blood. These TCRs come from a man aged 45-65 years who had recovered from COVID-19. Each CDR3 is given with its conserved first and last residue. The order of the fields is clone size, D gene, V gene, J gene, CDR3 protein, CDR3 DNA. A D gene is named only where the DNA matches it firmly. Where a row states a size, it is once, few, many or the class of an expanded clone; other rows omit it.

>few|TRBD1|TRBV5-4|TRBJ1-1
CASSLQGARNEAFF
TGTGCCAGCAGCTTACAGGGGGCTAGGAACGAAGCTTTCTTT
>once|TRBD1|TRBV6-2/TRBV6-3|TRBJ1-3
CASSFSGGQGYGNTIYF
TGTGCCAGCAGTTTTTCTGGCGGACAGGGTTACGGAAACACCATATATTTT
>.|.|TRBV7-8|TRBJ1-2
CASSFLGAYGYTF
TGTGCCAGCAGCTTTCTGGGGGCATATGGCTACACCTTC
>.|TRBD2|TRBV19|TRBJ2-5
CASSIDAGGSETQYF
TGTGCCAGTAGTATAGATGCGGGGGGATCGGAGACCCAGTACTTC
>.|.|TRBV18|TRBJ2-5
CASSPPEESETQYF
TGTGCCAGCTCACCACCGGAGGAGTCGGAGACCCAGTACTTC
>.|.|TRBV4-2|TRBJ2-7
CASSQGVNTQIVVYEQYF
TGTGCCAGCAGCCAAGGAGTGAATACCCAAATCGTGGTATACGAGCAGTACTTC
>.|TRBD2|TRBV28|TRBJ2-3
CASSTRTSGGTDTQYF
TGTGCCAGCAGTACCAGGACTAGCGGGGGCACAGATACGCAGTATTTT
>.|TRBD1|TRBV5-1|TRBJ2-2
CASSLGLTGGVGNTGELFF
TGCGCCAGCAGCTTGGGCCTGACAGGGGGCGTGGGGAACACCGGGGAGCTGTTTTTT
>.|.|TRBV6-4|TRBJ2-2
CASSDAGADTGELFF
TGTGCCAGCAGTGACGCAGGGGCGGACACCGGGGAGCTGTTTTTT
>.|.|TRBV7-2|TRBJ1-4
CASSPGTFRQNEKLFF
TGTGCCAGCAGCCCCGGGACTTTCCGGCAAAATGAAAAACTGTTTTTT
>.|.|TRBV9|TRBJ2-7
CASSLRDTETYEQYF
TGTGCCAGCAGCCTACGGGACACGGAGACTTACGAGCAGTACTTC
>.|.|TRBV5-1|TRBJ2-2
CASSLEFGNTGELFF
TGCGCCAGCAGCTTGGAGTTCGGGAACACCGGGGAGCTGTTTTTT
>once|.|TRBV27|TRBJ1-1
CASSFLQGRNTEAFF
TGTGCCAGCAGTTTCCTACAGGGTCGGAACACTGAAGCTTTCTTT
>.|TRBD1|TRBV30|TRBJ1-5
CAWGQGRNQPQHF
TGTGCCTGGGGACAGGGGCGCAATCAGCCCCAGCATTTT
>.|.|TRBV6-1|TRBJ1-5
CASSDQTGTLPQHF
TGTGCCAGCAGTGATCAAACAGGAACCCTGCCCCAGCATTTT
>.|.|TRBV11-2|TRBJ2-1
CASSLSGYEQFF
TGTGCCAGCAGCCTCTCTGGCTATGAGCAGTTCTTC
>.|TRBD1|TRBV3-1/TRBV3-2|TRBJ2-4
CASSTLLGTDIQYF
TGTGCCAGCAGCACCTTACTGGGGACAGACATTCAGTACTTC
>.|.|TRBV5-4|TRBJ1-1
CASSGKDRMNTEAFF
TGTGCCAGCAGCGGAAAGGACAGAATGAACACTGAAGCTTTCTTT
>.|.|TRBV5-6|TRBJ1-2
CASSGTGRYYGYTF
TGTGCCAGCAGCGGGACTGGCAGGTACTATGGCTACACCTTC
>.|TRBD2|TRBV2|TRBJ2-7
CASSRTSPTYEQYF
TGTGCCAGCAGTCGGACTAGCCCAACGTACGAGCAGTACTTC
>once|TRBD1|TRBV7-3|TRBJ2-2
CASSSPPTPGQGASGELFF
TGTGCCAGCAGCTCCCCCCCCACCCCGGGACAGGGGGCAAGCGGGGAGCTGTTTTTT
>.|TRBD1|TRBV7-8|TRBJ2-7
CASSLTTGTGGLYEQYF
TGTGCCAGCAGCCTAACTACCGGGACAGGGGGCTTATACGAGCAGTACTTC
>few|.|TRBV10-1|TRBJ2-7
CASSETGRYEQYF
TGCGCCAGCAGTGAGACAGGCCGCTACGAGCAGTACTTC
>few|TRBD1|TRBV2|TRBJ2-5
CASSVDRGRQETQYF
TGTGCCAGCAGTGTCGACAGGGGGCGTCAAGAGACCCAGTACTTC
>.|.|TRBV30|TRBJ1-5
CAWSVPGGGNQPQHF
TGTGCCTGGAGTGTACCTGGGGGGGGCAATCAGCCCCAGCATTTT
>.|.|TRBV7-3|TRBJ2-7
CASHYQGLKQHYEQYF
TGTGCCAGCCATTATCAGGGGCTAAAACAACACTACGAGCAGTACTTC
>.|TRBD1|TRBV5-5|TRBJ1-4
CASSFERQGANEKLFF
TGTGCCAGCAGCTTTGAGAGACAGGGGGCTAATGAAAAACTGTTTTTT
>once|TRBD2|TRBV5-1|TRBJ2-2
CASRPAGGPGGELFF
TGCGCCAGCAGGCCAGCGGGAGGGCCTGGCGGGGAGCTGTTTTTT
>.|TRBD1|TRBV10-3|TRBJ2-7
CAIRDRVGGYEQYF
TGTGCCATCAGGGACAGGGTAGGAGGCTACGAGCAGTACTTC
>.|TRBD2|TRBV3-1/TRBV3-2|TRBJ2-1
CASTAPAREGREQFF
TGTGCCAGCACAGCCCCTGCGCGGGAGGGCCGCGAGCAGTTCTTC
>.|.|TRBV10-1|TRBJ2-5
CASSPHRGQETQYF
TGCGCCAGCAGTCCTCACCGGGGCCAAGAGACCCAGTACTTC
>.|TRBD2|TRBV19|TRBJ2-1
CASSVTSGSSGEQFF
TGTGCCAGTAGTGTGACTAGCGGGTCCTCGGGTGAGCAGTTCTTC
>once|TRBD1|TRBV18|TRBJ2-7
CASSPPVRGGPMYEQYF
TGTGCCAGCTCACCACCCGTCAGAGGGGGCCCAATGTACGAGCAGTACTTC
>.|.|TRBV28|TRBJ2-1
CASSAYVAAYEQFF
TGTGCCAGCAGCGCCTACGTGGCGGCATATGAGCAGTTCTTC
>.|.|TRBV5-6|TRBJ2-7
CASSFGQGQDEQYF
TGTGCCAGCAGCTTTGGCCAGGGGCAAGACGAGCAGTACTTC
>.|TRBD1|TRBV19|TRBJ1-3
CASSMGRGPGNTIYF
TGTGCCAGTAGTATGGGCAGGGGGCCAGGAAACACCATATATTTT
>.|.|TRBV11-3|TRBJ2-5
CASSLGGILGETQYF
TGTGCCAGCAGCTTAGGAGGGATACTGGGAGAGACCCAGTACTTC
>.|TRBD1|TRBV2|TRBJ2-7
CASRLPGQGYEQYF
TGTGCCAGCAGGTTACCGGGACAGGGCTACGAGCAGTACTTC
>.|TRBD1|TRBV28|TRBJ2-5
CASSSRQGLKETQYF
TGTGCCAGCAGTTCTCGACAGGGTCTAAAAGAGACCCAGTACTTC
>once|TRBD1|TRBV19|TRBJ1-1
CASSPSGQGAEAFF
TGTGCCAGTAGTCCTAGCGGACAGGGGGCTGAAGCTTTCTTT
>.|.|TRBV5-5|TRBJ1-5
CASSWRGVQPQHF
TGTGCCAGCAGCTGGCGGGGGGTTCAGCCCCAGCATTTT
>once|TRBD1|TRBV6-5|TRBJ2-1
CASSFQGVSYNEQFF
TGTGCCAGCAGTTTTCAGGGGGTTTCGTACAATGAGCAGTTCTTC
>.|.|TRBV21-1|TRBJ2-3
CASRSSETLDTQYF
TGTGCCAGCAGGTCTTCCGAGACTCTCGATACGCAGTATTTT
>.|.|TRBV27|TRBJ1-3
CASSFGGNGGNTIYF
TGTGCCAGCAGTTTCGGGGGGAACGGTGGAAACACCATATATTTT
>.|.|TRBV7-7|TRBJ1-5
CASSLGAGQPQHF
TGTGCCAGCAGCTTAGGGGCAGGGCAGCCCCAGCATTTT